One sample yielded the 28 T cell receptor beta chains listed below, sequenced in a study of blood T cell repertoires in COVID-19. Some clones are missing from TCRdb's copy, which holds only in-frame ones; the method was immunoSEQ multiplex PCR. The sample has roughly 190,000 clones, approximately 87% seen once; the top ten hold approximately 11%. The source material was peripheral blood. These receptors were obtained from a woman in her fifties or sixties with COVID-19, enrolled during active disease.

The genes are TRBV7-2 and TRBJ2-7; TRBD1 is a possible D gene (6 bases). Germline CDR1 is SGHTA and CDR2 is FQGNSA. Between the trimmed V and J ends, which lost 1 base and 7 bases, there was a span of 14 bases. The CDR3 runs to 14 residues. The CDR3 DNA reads TGTGCCAGCAGCTTAGACGCAGGGGCGGATGAGCAGTACTTC. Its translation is CASSLDAGADEQYF.

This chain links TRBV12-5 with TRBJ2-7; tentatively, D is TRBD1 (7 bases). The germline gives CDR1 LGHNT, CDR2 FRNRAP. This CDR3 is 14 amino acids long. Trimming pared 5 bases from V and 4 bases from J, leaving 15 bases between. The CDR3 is CASGNRGGAYEQYF. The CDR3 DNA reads TGTGCTAGTGGTAACAGGGGCGGGGCGTACGAGCAGTACTTC.

CDR3 protein: CASRFPGLAGSGQYF. The CDR3 DNA reads as TGTGCCAGCAGGTTCCCGGGACTAGCGGGATCAGGGCAGTACTTC. The rearrangement links TRBV6-6 to TRBJ2-7; TRBD2 matches at 13 bases. J lost 9 bases, V lost 6 bases, and 11 bases had no gene match. CDR1 MNHNY and CDR2 SVGAGI come from the germline V gene (reference sequence). The CDR3 is 15 amino acids.

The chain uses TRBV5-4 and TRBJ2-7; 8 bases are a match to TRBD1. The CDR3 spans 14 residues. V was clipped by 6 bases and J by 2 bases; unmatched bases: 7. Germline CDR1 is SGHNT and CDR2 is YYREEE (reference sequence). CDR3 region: CASTPGTGPYEQYF. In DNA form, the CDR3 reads TGTGCCAGCACACCCGGGACAGGACCCTACGAGCAGTACTTC.

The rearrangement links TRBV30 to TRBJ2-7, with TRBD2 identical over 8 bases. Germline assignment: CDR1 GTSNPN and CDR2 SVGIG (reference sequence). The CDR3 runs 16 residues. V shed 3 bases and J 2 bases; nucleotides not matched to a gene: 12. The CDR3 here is CAWSLPGGDTTYEQYF. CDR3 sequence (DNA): TGTGCCTGGAGCCTTCCGGGGGGGGACACCACCTACGAGCAGTACTTC. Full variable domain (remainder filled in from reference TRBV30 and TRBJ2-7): SQTIHQWPATLVQPVGSPLSLECTVEGTSNPNLYWYRQAAGRGLQLLFYSVGIGQISSEVPQNLSASRPQDRQFILSSKKLLLSDSGFYLCAWSLPGGDTTYEQYFGPGTRLTVT.

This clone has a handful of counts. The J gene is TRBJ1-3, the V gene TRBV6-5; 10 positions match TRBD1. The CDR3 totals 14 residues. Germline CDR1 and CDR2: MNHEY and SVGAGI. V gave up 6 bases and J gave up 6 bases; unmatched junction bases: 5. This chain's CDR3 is CASRGTGEKNTIYF. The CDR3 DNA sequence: TGTGCCAGCAGGGGGACAGGGGAGAAAAACACCATATATTTT.

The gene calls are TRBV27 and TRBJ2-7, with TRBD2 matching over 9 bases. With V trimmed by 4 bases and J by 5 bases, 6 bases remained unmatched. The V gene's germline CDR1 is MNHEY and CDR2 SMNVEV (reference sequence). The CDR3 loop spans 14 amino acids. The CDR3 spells CASSSAGGPHEQYF. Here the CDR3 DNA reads TGTGCCAGCAGTTCTGCGGGAGGGCCCCACGAGCAGTACTTC.

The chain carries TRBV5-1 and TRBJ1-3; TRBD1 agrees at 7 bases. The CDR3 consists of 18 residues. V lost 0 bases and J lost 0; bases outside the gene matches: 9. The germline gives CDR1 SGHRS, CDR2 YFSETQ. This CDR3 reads CASSLGGTAQLSGNTIYF. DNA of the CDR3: TGCGCCAGCAGCTTGGGGGGGACAGCTCAACTCTCTGGAAACACCATATATTTT.

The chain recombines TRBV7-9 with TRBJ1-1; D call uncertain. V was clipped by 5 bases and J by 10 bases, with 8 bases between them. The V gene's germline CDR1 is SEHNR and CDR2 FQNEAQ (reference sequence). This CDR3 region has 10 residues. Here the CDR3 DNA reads TGTGCCAGCAGCGGAGGGCTAGCTTTCTTT. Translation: CASSGGLAFF. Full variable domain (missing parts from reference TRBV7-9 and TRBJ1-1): DTGVSQNPRHKITKRGQNVTFRCDPISEHNRLYWYRQTLGQGPEFLTYFQNEAQLEKSRLLSDRFSAERPKGSFSTLEIQRTEQGDSAMYLCASSGGLAFFGQGTRLTVV.

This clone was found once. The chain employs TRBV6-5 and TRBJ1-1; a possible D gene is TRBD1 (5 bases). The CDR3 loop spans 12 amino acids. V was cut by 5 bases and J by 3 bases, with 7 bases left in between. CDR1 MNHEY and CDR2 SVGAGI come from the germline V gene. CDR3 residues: CASSRGDTEAFF. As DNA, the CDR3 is TGTGCCAGCAGTCGGGGGGACACTGAAGCTTTCTTT.

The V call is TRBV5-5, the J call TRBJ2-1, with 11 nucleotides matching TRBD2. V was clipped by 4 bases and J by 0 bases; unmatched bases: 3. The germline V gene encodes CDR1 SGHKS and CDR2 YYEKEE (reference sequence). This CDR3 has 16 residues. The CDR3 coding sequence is TGTGCCAGCAGCCGAACTAGCGGGAGCTCCTACAATGAGCAGTTCTTC. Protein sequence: CASSRTSGSSYNEQFF.

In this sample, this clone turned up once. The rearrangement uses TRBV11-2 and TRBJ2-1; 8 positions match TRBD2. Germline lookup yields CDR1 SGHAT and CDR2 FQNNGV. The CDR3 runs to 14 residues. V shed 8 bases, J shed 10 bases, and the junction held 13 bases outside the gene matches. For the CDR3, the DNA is TGTGCCAGCGGTTCCTGGGCGGGAGGCGTAGAGCAGTTCTTC. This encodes CASGSWAGGVEQFF.

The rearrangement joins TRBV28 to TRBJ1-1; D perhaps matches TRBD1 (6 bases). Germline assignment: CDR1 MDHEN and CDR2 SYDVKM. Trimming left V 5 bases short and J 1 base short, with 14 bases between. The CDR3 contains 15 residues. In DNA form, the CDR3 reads TGTGCCAGCAGTCCCTCGGGACAATCGAACACTGAAGCTTTCTTT. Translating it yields CASSPSGQSNTEAFF.

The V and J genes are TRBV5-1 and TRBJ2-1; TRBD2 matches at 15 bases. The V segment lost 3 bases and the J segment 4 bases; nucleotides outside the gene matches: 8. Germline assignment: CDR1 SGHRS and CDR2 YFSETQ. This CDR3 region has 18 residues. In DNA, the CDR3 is TGCGCCAGCAGCTCCGGACTAGCGGGAGGGCTATTATACAATGAGCAGTTCTTC. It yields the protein CASSSGLAGGLLYNEQFF.

CDR3 coding DNA: TGTGCCAGCGGCAAAGTAGCGGGTACGCAGTATTTT. It encodes CASGKVAGTQYF. This rearrangement joins TRBV7-2 to TRBJ2-3; 7 bases are shared with TRBD2. The J segment lost 8 bases and the V segment lost 8 bases, leaving 7 bases of the junction unmatched. This CDR3 has 12 residues. CDR1 is SGHTA, CDR2 FQGNSA, per germline.

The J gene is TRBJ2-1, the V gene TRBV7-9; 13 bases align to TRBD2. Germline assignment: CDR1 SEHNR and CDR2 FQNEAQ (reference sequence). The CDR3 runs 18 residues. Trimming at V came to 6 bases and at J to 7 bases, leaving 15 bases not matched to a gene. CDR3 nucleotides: TGTGCCAGCAGTCAAGCGGAGAGACTAGCGGGAGGAGTTAATGAGCAGTTCTTC. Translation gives CASSQAERLAGGVNEQFF.

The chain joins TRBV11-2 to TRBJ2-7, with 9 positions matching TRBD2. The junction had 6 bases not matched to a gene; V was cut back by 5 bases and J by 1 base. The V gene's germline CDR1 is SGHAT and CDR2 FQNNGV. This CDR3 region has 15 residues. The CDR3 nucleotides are TGTGCCAGCAGCAATGGGCTAGCGGGATCCTACGAGCAGTACTTC. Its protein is CASSNGLAGSYEQYF.

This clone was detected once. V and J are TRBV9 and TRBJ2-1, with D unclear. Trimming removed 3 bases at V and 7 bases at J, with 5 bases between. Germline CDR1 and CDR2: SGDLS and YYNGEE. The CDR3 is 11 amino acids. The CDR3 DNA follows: TGTGCCAGCAGCGACGAGAATGAGCAGTTCTTC. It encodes CASSDENEQFF.

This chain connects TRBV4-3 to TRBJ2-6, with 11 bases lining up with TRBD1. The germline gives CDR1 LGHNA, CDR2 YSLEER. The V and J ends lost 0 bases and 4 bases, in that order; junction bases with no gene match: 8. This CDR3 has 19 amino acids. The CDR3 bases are TGCGCCAGCAGCCAAGAATGGACAGGGGGCCCATGGGGGGCCAACGTCCTGACTTTC. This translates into CASSQEWTGGPWGANVLTF.

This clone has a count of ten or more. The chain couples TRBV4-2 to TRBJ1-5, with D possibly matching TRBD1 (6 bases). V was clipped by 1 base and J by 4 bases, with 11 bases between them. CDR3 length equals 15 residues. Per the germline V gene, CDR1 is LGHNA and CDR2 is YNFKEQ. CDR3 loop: CASSQGEGGNQPQHF. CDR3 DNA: TGTGCCAGCAGCCAAGGGGAGGGGGGGAATCAGCCCCAGCATTTT.

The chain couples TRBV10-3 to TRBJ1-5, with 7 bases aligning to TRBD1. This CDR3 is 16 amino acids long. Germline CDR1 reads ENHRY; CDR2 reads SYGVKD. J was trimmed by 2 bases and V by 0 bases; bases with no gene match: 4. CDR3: CAISESTGVGNQPQHF. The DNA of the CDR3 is TGTGCCATCAGTGAGTCTACAGGGGTTGGCAATCAGCCCCAGCATTTT.

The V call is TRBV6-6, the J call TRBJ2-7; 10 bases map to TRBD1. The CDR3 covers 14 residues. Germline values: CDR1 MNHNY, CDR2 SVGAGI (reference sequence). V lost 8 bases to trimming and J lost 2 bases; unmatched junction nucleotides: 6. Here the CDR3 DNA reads TGTGCCAGCTGTCGGGACAGGGGCGCCTACGAGCAGTACTTC. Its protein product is CASCRDRGAYEQYF.

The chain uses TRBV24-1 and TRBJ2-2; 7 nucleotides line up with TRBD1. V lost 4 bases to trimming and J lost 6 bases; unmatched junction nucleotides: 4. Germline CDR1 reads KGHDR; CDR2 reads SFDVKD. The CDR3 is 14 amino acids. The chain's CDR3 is CATSDGTAPGELFF. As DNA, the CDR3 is TGTGCCACCAGTGACGGGACAGCTCCCGGGGAGCTGTTTTTT.

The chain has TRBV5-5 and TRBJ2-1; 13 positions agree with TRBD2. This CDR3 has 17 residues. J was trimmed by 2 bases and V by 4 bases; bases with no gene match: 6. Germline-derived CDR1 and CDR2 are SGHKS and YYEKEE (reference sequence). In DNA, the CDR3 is TGTGCCAGCAGCAGAAGGACTAGCGGGAGCGCCTACAATGAGCAGTTCTTC. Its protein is CASSRRTSGSAYNEQFF.

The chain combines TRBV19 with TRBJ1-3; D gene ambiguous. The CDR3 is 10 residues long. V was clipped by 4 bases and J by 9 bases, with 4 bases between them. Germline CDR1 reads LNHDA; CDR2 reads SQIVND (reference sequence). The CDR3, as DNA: TGTGCCAGTAGTAGTAGCACCATATATTTT. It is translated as CASSSSTIYF.

This CDR3 is CASSFSRDTSGNTIYF. The CDR3 DNA is TGTGCCAGCAGCTTTAGCCGGGACACCTCTGGAAACACCATATATTTT. This chain connects TRBV28 to TRBJ1-3, with D perhaps TRBD1 (6 bases). The V and J ends lost 6 bases and 0 bases respectively, with 15 bases between them. Germline loops: CDR1 MDHEN, CDR2 SYDVKM. The CDR3 is 16 amino acids.

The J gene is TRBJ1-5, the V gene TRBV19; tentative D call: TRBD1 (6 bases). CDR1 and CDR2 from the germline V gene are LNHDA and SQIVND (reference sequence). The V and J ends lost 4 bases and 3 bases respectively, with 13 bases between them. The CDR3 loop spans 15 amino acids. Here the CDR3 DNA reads TGTGCCAGTAGTACGACAGGACGGGACAATCAGCCCCAGCATTTT. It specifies CASSTTGRDNQPQHF.

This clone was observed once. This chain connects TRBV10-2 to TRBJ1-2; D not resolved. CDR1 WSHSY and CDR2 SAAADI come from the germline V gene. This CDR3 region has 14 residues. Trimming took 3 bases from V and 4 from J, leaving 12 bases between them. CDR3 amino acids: CASSEFRGGYGYTF. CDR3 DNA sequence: TGCGCCAGCAGTGAATTCCGAGGTGGCTATGGCTACACCTTC.